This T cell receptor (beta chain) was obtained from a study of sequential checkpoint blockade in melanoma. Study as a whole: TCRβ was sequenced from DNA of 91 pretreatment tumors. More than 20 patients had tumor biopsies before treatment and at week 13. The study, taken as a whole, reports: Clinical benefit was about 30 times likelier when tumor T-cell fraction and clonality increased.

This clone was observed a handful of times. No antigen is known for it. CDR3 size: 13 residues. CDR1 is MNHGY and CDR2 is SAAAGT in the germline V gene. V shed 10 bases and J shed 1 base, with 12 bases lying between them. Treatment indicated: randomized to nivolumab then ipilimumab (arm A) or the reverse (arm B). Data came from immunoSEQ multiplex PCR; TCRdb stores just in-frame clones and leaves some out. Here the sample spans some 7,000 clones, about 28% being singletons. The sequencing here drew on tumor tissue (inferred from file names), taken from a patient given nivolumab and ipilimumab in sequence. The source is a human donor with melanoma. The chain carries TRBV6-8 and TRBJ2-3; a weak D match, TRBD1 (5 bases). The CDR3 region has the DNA TGTGCCATCCAGGGTATCCGCACAGATACGCAGTATTTT. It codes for CAIQGIRTDTQYF.